This section outlines one T cell receptor beta chain sequence together with its context. The antigen is undetermined. This may be a read error, as it is one base from a much larger clone. This specimen belongs to a study of tumor and adjacent non-tumor tissue in lung cancer. General observations from the study: Top 100 clones took a larger repertoire share in normal lung. Compared with tumor, normal lung showed significantly lower TCR diversity.

RNA was extracted from bulk tissue without any cell sorting. More than 3 cm separated this lung sample from the edge of the tumor. Donors were chemotherapy-naive, newly diagnosed lung cancer surgical patients in China, August–late 2014. A modified ARM-PCR protocol with three rounds of nested PCR amplified TCRbeta. TCRdb re-called the multiplex PCR reads with MiXCR, one entry per CDR3 protein. Of over 100,000 distinct CDR3 sequences in the sample, about 61% are singletons; the top ten hold 15% to 20%. Material for sequencing was distant non-tumor lung tissue. The sequence was collected from a man between 60 and 75 years old with non-small cell lung cancer.

For the CDR3, the DNA is TGTGCCAGCAGTACCGGGACACTGGACACCGGGGAGCTGTTTTTT. Amino acid sequence: CASSTGTLDTGELFF. This chain connects TRBV6-1 to TRBJ2-2; TRBD1 is a possible D gene (6 bases). Trimming stripped 5 bases from V and 3 bases from J, with 13 bases between. This CDR3 is built from 15 residues. Looked up from germline, CDR1 is MNHNS and CDR2 is SASEGT.